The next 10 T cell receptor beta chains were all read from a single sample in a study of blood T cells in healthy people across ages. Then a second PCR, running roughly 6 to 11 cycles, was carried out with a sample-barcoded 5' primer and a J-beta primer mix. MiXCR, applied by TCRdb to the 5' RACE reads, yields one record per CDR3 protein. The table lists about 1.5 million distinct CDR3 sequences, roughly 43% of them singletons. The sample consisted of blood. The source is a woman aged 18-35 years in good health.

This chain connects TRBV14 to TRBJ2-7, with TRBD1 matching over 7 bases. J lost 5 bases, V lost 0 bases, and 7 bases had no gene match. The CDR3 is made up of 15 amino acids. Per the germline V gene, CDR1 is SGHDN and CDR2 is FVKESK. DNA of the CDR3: TGTGCCAGCAGCCAAGATGTCGGGACAGTTAACGAGCAGTACTTC. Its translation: CASSQDVGTVNEQYF.

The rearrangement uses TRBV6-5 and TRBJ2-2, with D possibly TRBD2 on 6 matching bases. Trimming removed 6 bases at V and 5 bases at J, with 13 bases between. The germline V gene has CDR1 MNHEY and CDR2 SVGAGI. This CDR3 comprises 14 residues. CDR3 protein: CASRHRERTGELFF. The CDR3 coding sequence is TGTGCCAGCAGGCACCGGGAGCGAACCGGGGAGCTGTTTTTT.

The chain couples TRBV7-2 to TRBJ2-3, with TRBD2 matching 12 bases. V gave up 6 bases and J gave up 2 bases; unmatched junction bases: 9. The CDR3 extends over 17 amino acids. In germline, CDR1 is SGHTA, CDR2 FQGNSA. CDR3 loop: CASSYRLAGAFTDTQYF. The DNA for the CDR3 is TGTGCCAGCAGTTACCGACTAGCGGGGGCCTTCACAGATACGCAGTATTTT.

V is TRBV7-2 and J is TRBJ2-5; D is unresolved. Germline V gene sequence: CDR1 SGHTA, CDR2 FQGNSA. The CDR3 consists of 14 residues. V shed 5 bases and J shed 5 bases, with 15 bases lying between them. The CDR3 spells CASSPKPGRETQYF. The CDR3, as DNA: TGTGCCAGCAGCCCTAAACCGGGTCGCGAGACCCAGTACTTC.

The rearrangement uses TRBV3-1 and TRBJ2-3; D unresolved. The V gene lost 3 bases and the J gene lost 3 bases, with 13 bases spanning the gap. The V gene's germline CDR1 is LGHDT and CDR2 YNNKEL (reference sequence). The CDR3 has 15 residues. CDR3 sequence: CASSHVGLRTDTQYF. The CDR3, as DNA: TGTGCCAGCAGCCACGTAGGTCTTCGGACAGATACGCAGTATTTT.

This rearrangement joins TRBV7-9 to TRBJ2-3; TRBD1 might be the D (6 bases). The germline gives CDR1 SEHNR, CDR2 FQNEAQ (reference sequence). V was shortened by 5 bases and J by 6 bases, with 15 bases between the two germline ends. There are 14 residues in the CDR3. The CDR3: CASSQDRTLDTQYF. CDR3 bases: TGTGCCAGCAGCCAAGACAGGACCCTCGATACGCAGTATTTT.

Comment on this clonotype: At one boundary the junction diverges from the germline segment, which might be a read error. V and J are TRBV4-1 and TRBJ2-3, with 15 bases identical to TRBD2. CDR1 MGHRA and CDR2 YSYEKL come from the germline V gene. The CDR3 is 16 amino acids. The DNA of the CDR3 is TGCGCCAGCAGCCCGGGACTAGCGGGGGGCACAGATACGCTGTATTTT. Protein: CASSPGLAGGTDTLYF.

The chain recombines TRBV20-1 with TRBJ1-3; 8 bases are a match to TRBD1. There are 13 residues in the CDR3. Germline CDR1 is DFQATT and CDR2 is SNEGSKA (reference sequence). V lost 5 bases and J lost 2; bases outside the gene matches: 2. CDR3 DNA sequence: TGCAGTGCTGTGGACAGGGCTGGAAACACCATATATTTT. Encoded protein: CSAVDRAGNTIYF.

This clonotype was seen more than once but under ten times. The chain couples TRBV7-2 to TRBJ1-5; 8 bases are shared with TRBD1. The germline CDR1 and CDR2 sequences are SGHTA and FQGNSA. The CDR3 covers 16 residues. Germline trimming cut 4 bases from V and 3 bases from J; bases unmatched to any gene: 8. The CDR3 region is CASSSRTGRFNQPQHF. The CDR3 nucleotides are TGTGCCAGCAGCTCCAGGACAGGGCGCTTCAATCAGCCCCAGCATTTT.

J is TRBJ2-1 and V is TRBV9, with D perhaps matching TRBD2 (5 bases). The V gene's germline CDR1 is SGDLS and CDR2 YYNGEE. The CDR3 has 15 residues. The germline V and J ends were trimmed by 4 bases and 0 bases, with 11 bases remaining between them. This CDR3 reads CASSSPGSSYNEQFF. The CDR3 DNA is TGTGCCAGCAGCTCCCCGGGGAGCTCCTACAATGAGCAGTTCTTC.